Here is one T cell receptor (beta chain) with its context. These data belong to a study of blood T cell repertoires in COVID-19. The assay was immunoSEQ multiplex PCR, and TCRdb's table has in-frame clones only and misses some. The data hold 150,000 to 200,000 clones, with around 86% observed a single time. Trimming at V came to 2 bases and at J to 0 bases, leaving 3 bases not matched to a gene. This CDR3 is 15 amino acids long. Per the germline V gene, CDR1 is SGHRS and CDR2 is YFSETQ. The source of this sequence is an older woman with COVID-19, enrolled during active disease. The chain has TRBV5-1 and TRBJ2-5; 8 positions match TRBD2. Source material: peripheral blood. CDR3: CASSFLAGNQETQYF. The CDR3 DNA reads as TGCGCCAGCAGCTTCCTAGCGGGTAACCAAGAGACCCAGTACTTC.